This T cell receptor beta chain was captured in a study of CD8+CD57+ T cells in acquired aplastic anemia. Patients chosen for sequencing had shown CD8+CD57+ cell expansion by flow cytometry. Investigators profiled TCR beta VDJ and CDR3 from genomic DNA template. TCRdb itself ran the reads through MiXCR, one entry per CDR3 protein. The repertoire holds some 98,000 distinct CDR3 sequences, around two thirds seen once, with approximately 65% in the top ten. Source material: sorted CD4+, CD8+, or CD8+CD57+ T cells (not recorded which) from PBMCs. The TCR was taken from a human donor with aplastic anemia.

CDR3 DNA sequence: TGCAGTGCTAGACCTAGGACAGGAAGTCAAGAAGCTTTCTTT. Translation: CSARPRTGSQEAFF. This chain joins TRBV20-1 and TRBJ1-1; TRBD1 matches 7 bases. The V gene's germline CDR1 is DFQATT and CDR2 SNEGSKA (reference sequence). This CDR3 is built from 14 residues. The junction had 11 bases not matched to a gene; V was cut back by 2 bases and J by 8 bases.